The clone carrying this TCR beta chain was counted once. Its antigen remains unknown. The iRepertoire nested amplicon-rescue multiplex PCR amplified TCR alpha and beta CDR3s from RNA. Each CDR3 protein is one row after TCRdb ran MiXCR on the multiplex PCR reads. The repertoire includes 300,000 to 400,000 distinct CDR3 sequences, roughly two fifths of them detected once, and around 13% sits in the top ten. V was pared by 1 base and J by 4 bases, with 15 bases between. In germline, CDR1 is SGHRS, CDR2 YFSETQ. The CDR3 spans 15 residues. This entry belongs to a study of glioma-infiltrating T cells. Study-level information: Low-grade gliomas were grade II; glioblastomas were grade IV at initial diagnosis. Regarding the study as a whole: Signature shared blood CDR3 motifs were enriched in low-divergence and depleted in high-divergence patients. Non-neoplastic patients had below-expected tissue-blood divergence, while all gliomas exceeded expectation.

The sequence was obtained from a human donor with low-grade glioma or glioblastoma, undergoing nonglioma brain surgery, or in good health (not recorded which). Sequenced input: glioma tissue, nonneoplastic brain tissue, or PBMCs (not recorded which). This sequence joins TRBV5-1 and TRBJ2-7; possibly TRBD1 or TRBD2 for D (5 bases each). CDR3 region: CASSLRGTKGYEQYF. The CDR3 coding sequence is TGCGCCAGCAGCTTGAGAGGGACCAAAGGATACGAGCAGTACTTC. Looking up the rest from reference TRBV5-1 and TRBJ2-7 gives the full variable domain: KAGVTQTPRYLIKTRGQQVTLSCSPISGHRSVSWYQQTPGQGLQFLFEYFSETQRNKGNFPGRFSGRQFSNSRSEMNVSTLELGDSALYLCASSLRGTKGYEQYFGPGTRLTVT.